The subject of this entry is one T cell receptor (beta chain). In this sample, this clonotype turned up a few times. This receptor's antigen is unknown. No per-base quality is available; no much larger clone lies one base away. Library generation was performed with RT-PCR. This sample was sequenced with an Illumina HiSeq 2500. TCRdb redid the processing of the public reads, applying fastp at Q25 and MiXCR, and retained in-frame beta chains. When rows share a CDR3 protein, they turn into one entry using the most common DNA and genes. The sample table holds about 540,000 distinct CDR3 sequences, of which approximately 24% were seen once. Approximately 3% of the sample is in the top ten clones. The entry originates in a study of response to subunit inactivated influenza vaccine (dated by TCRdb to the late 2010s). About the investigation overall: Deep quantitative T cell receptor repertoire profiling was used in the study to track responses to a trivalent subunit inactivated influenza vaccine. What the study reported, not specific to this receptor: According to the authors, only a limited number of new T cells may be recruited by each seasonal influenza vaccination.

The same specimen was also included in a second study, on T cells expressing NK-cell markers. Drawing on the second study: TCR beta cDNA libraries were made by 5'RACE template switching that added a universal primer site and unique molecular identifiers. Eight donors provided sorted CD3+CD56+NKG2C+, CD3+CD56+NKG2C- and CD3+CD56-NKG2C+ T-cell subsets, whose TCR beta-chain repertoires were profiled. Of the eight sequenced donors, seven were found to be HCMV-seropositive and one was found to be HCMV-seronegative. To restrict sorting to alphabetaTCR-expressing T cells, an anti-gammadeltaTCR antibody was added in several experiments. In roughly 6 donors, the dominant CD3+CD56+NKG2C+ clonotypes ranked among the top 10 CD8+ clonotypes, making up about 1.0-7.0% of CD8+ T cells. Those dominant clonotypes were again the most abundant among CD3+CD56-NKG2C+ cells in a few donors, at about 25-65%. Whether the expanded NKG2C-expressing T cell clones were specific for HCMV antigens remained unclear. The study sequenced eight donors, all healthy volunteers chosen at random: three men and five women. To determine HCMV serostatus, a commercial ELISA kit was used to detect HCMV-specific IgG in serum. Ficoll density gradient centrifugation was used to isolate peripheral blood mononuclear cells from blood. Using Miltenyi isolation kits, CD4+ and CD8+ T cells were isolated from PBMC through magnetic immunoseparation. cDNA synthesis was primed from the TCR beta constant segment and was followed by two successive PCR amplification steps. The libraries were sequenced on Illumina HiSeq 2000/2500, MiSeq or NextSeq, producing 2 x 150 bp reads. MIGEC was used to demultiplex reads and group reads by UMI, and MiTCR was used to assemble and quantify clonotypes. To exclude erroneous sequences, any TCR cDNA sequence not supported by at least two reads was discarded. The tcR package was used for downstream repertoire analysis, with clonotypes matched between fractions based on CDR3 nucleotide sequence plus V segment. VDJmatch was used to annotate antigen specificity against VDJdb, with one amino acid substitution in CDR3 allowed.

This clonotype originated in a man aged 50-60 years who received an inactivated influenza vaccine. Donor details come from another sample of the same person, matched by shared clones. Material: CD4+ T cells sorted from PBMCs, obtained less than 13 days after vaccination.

The nucleotide sequence reads as follows: TGTGCCAGTATTGGTAGGGGAATTAATGAGCAGTTCTTC. Its protein product is CASIGRGINEQFF. The chain links TRBV19 with TRBJ2-1; a tentative D match to TRBD1 spans 5 bases. The CDR3 has 13 amino acids, counting the end cysteine and phenylalanine. The sequence is cut down to CDR3 DNA, 39 bases in frame from base 1. For CDR1 and CDR2, the germline V gene (reference sequence) lists LNHDA and SQIVND. The germline ends are 14 bases apart after V is trimmed by 7 bases and J by 7 bases.